The clone carrying this T cell receptor (beta chain) was seen only a few times. No antigen is known for it. Germline CDR1 WSHSY, CDR2 SAAADI. V lost 0 bases, J lost 7 bases, and 16 bases lay in between. CDR3 length equals 16 residues. Each patient was aged 18 to 65 and had newly diagnosed hyperthyroidism of under 2 months' duration. The entry originates in a study of T cells in Graves' hyperthyroidism and ophthalmopathy. For the study at large: Specimen type is peripheral blood, collected at initial diagnosis prior to any treatment.

RNA transcripts were the template for amplifying TCR beta CDR3 regions. During a first-round RT-PCR of the TCR CDR3, the HTBI primer set was used. One entry per CDR3 protein results from TCRdb running MiXCR on the multiplex PCR reads. The table shows under 300,000 distinct CDR3 sequences, with 12% to 15% occurring only once. Whole-study results and caveats: Most thyroid-expanded clonotypes above 0.001 were also found in blood.

Sample: blood. This chain joins TRBV10-2 and TRBJ1-5; D is uncertain. The source is a woman aged 45-65 years with Graves' hyperthyroidism that later progressed to Graves' ophthalmopathy. Written as DNA, the CDR3 is TGCGCCAGCAGTGAGTCCCCCCACTCTTCTGGGCAGCCCCAGCATTTT. Residues: CASSESPHSSGQPQHF.